This T cell receptor beta chain was recovered during a study of technical replicates of blood from several donors (dated by TCRdb to about 2017). Library preparation employed the immunoSEQ multiplex PCR assay. The clones in this table, taken by TCRdb from immuneACCESS, are in-frame only. Not every clone is retained; where verified, under half of the shortfall comes from an unresolved V gene, and the cause of the rest is unknown. For this sample the table gives about 93,000 clones, of which 95% were detected only once. The ten largest clones take up 0.2% to 0.3% of the sample. The germline V gene yields SGHRS for CDR1 and YFSETQ for CDR2. The CDR3, cysteine through phenylalanine, is 15 amino acids long. The CDR3 DNA has 45 bases and is translated from base 1. V sheds 1 base and J sheds 3 bases, leaving 13 bases between their ends. On this clone: The antigen this receptor binds is unknown. No much larger clonotype is one base removed from it; base qualities were not supplied.

This chain joins TRBV5-1 to TRBJ1-2; the D gene is possibly TRBD1, with 6 bases matching. The sequenced sample consisted of T cells isolated from PBMCs. This receptor was obtained from a human donor in good health. The DNA sequence reads TGCGCCAGCAGCTTGTCCCAGGGGAGGGACTATGGCTACACCTTC. It translates as CASSLSQGRDYGYTF.